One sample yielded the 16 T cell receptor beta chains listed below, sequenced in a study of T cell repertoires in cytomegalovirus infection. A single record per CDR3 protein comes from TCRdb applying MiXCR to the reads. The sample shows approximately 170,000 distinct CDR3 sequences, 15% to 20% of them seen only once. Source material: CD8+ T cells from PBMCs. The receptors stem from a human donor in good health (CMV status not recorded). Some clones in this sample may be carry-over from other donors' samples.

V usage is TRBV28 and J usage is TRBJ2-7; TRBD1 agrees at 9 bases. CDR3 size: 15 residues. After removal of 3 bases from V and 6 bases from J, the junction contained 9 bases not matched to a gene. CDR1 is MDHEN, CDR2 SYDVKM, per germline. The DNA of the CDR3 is TGTGCCAGCAGTTTCGGACAGGGGAGGTGGGGCGAGCAGTACTTC. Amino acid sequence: CASSFGQGRWGEQYF. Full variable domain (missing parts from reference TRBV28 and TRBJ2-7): DVKVTQSSRYLVKRTGEKVFLECVQDMDHENMFWYRQDPGLGLRLIYFSYDVKMKEKGDIPEGYSVSREKKERFSLILESASTNQTSMYLCASSFGQGRWGEQYFGPGTRLTVT.

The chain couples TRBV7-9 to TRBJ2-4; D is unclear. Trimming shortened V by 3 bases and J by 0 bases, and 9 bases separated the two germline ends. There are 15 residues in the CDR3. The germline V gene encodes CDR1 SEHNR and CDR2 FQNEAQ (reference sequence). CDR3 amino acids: CASSLTTQAKNIQYF. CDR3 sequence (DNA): TGTGCCAGCAGCTTGACAACCCAAGCCAAAAACATTCAGTACTTC.

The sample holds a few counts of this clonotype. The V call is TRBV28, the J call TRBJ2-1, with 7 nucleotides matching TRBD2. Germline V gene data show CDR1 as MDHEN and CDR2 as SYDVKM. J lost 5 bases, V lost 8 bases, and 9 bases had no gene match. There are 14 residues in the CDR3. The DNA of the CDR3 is TGTGCCAGCTCGAGCGGGAATCGGAACAATGAGCAGTTCTTC. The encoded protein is CASSSGNRNNEQFF.

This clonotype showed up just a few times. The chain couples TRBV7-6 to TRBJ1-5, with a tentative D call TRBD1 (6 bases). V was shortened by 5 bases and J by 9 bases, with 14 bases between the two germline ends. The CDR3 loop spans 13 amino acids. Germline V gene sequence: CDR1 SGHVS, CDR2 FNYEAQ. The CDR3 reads CASSRTGSGPQHF. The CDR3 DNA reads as TGTGCCAGCAGCCGTACAGGGTCGGGGCCCCAGCATTTT.

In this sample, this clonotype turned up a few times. CDR3 region: CASSSRLDRGEDGYTF. The CDR3, as DNA: TGTGCCAGCAGTTCTCGACTTGACAGGGGAGAAGATGGCTACACCTTC. The chain couples TRBV7-8 to TRBJ1-2, with TRBD1 matching over 8 bases. The CDR3 is made up of 16 amino acids. In germline, CDR1 is SGHVS, CDR2 FQNEAQ. V dropped 6 bases and J dropped 6; count of bases not matched to a gene: 15.

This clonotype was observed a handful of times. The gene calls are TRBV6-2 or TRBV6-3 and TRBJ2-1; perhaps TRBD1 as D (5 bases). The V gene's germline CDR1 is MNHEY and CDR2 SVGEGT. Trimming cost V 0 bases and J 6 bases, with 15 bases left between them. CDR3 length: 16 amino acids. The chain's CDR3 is CASSYSDIPFLNEQFF. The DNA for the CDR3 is TGTGCCAGCAGTTACTCGGACATCCCCTTTCTCAATGAGCAGTTCTTC.

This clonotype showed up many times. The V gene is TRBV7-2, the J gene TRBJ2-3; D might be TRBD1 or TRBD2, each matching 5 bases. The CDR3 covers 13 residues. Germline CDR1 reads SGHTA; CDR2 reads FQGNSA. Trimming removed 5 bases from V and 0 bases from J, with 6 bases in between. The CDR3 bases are TGTGCCAGCAGCCGGGACAGCACAGATACGCAGTATTTT. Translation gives CASSRDSTDTQYF.

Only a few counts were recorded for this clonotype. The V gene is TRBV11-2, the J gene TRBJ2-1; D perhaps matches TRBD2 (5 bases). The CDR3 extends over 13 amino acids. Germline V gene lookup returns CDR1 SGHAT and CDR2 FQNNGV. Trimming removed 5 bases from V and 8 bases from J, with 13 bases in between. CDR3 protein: CASSESGRHEQFF. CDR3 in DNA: TGTGCCAGCAGCGAATCTGGGAGACATGAGCAGTTCTTC.

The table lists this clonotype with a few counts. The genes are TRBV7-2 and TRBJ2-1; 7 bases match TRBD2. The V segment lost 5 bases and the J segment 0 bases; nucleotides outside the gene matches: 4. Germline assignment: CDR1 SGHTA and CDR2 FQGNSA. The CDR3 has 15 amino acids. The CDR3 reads CASSVLANSYNEQFF. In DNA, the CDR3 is TGTGCCAGCAGCGTACTAGCGAACTCCTACAATGAGCAGTTCTTC.

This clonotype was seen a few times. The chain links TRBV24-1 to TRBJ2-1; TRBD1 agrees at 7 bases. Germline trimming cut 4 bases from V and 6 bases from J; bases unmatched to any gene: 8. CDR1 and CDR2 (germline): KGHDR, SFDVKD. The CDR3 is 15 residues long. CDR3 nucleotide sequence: TGTGCCACCAGTGAACCTCGACAGGGAGCCAATGAGCAGTTCTTC. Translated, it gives CATSEPRQGANEQFF.

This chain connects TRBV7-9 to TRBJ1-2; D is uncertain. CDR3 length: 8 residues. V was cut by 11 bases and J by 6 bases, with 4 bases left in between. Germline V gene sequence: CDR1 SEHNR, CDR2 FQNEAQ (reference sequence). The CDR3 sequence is CASNGYTF. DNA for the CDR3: TGTGCCTCGAATGGCTACACCTTC.

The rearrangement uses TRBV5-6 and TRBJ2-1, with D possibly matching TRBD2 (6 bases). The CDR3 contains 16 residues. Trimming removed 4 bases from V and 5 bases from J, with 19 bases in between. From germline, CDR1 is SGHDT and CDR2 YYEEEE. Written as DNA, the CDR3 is TGTGCCAGCAGCCCCACAGTGGCGGGGCGGGACAATGAGCAGTTCTTC. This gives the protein CASSPTVAGRDNEQFF.

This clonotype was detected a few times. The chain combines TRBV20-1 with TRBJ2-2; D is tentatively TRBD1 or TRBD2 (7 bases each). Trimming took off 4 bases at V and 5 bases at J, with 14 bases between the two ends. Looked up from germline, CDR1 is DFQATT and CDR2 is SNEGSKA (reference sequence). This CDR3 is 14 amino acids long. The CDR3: CSAKDREGTGELFF. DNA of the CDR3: TGCAGTGCTAAAGACAGGGAGGGAACCGGGGAGCTGTTTTTT.

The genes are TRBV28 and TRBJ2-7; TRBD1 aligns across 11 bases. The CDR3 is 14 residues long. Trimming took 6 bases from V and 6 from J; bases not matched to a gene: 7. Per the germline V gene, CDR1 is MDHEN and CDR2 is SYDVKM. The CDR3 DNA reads TGTGCCAGCAGCTCCGGGACAGGGGGTATCGAGCAGTACTTC. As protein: CASSSGTGGIEQYF.

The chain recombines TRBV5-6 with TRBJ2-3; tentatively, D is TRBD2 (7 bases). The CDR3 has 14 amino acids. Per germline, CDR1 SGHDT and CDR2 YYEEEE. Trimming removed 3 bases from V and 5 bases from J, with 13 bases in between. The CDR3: CASSSGGGGDTQYF. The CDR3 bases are TGTGCCAGCAGCTCGGGCGGGGGCGGAGATACGCAGTATTTT.

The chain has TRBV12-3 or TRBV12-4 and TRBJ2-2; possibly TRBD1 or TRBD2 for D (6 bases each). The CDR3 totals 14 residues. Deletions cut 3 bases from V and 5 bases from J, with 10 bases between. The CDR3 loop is CASSFGGLTGELFF. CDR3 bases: TGTGCCAGCAGTTTTGGGGGGCTGACCGGGGAGCTGTTTTTT.